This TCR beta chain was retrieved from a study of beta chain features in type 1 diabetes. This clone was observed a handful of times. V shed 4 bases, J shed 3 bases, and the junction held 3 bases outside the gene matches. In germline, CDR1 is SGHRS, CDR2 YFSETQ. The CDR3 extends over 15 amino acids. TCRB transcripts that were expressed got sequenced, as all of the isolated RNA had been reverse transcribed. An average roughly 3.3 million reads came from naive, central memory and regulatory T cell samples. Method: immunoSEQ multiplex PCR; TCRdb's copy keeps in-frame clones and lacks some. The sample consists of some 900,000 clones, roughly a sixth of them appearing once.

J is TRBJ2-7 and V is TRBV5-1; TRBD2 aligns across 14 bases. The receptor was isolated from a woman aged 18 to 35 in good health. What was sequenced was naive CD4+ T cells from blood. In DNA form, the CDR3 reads TGCGCCAGCAGCCTGGGACTAGCGGGAGACTACGAGCAGTACTTC. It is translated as CASSLGLAGDYEQYF.